This note documents a single T cell receptor beta chain sequence. Sequence at one end of the junction differs from germline and may be a read error. The data are from a study of identical twins. Germline-derived CDR1 and CDR2 are SSHAT and FNYEAQ (reference sequence). The CDR3 spans 13 residues. Using its own MiXCR run on the 5' RACE reads, TCRdb lists one record per CDR3 protein. The data show 1.5 million to 2 million distinct CDR3 sequences, about 32% seen once. The sample consisted of cord blood. The V gene is TRBV7-7, the J gene TRBJ1-5; D not certain. The clonotype comes from a newborn girl in good health. CDR3 residues: CASSLDVHQPQHF. In DNA form, the CDR3 reads TGTGCTAGCAGCTTAGATGTACATCAGCCCCAGCATTTT.